These T cell receptor beta chains were read from a single sample in a study of T-cell reconstitution after alpha-beta-depleted transplantation in children. TCRdb fed the PCR reads into MiXCR, producing one record per CDR3 protein. Counted here are some 640,000 distinct CDR3 sequences, roughly 15% occurring once; the ten biggest clones make up approximately 1%. This specimen consisted of PBMCs from the stem cell graft donor, obtained from the stem cell graft. The receptors shown here come from a human donor who donated a stem cell graft to a child with acute myeloid leukemia. CDR3s include the opening cysteine and the closing phenylalanine or tryptophan. The D gene is left open where the match is weak. Rows give clone size only sometimes, using once, few, many, or a class for an expanded clone.

j_call d_call cdr3_length v_call clone_size cdr3_nt cdr3_aa
TRBJ1-3 TRBD1 16 TRBV13 few TGTGCCAGCAGCATCCGGGACAGGGCATATGGAAACACCATATATTTT CASSIRDRAYGNTIYF
TRBJ1-1 TRBD1 17 TRBV12-3/TRBV12-4 few TGTGCCAGCAGTTACAGAGGGACAGGGATTGCGAACACTGAAGCTTTCTTT CASSYRGTGIANTEAFF
TRBJ2-2 NA 15 TRBV20-1 NA TGCAGTGCTAGGATATATAGAGGGAACACCGGGGAGCTGTTTTTT CSARIYRGNTGELFF
TRBJ1-3 NA 15 TRBV5-5 few TGTGCCAGCAGCTTAGCATTCTCTCCACCAAACACCATATATTTT CASSLAFSPPNTIYF
TRBJ2-1 TRBD2 14 TRBV20-1 many TGCAGTGCTAGAGATGGGCGGGGGAACAATGAGCAGTTCTTC CSARDGRGNNEQFF
TRBJ1-2 TRBD1 16 TRBV7-9 few TGTGCCAGCAGACGGGGGTCGGGACAGGGACTTTATGGCTACACCTTC CASRRGSGQGLYGYTF
TRBJ2-3 TRBD2 16 TRBV5-1 many TGCGCCAGCAGCCCGGGACTAGCGGGGAGAACAGATACGCAGTATTTT CASSPGLAGRTDTQYF
TRBJ2-7 NA 12 TRBV20-1 many TGCAGTGCCCCCGGTGTGGGCGACGAGCAGTACTTC CSAPGVGDEQYF
TRBJ2-1 NA 16 TRBV27 few TGTGCCAGCAGCTCCGACGTAGCTAGTAGATACAATGAGCAGTTCTTC CASSSDVASRYNEQFF
TRBJ1-1 TRBD1 13 TRBV24-1 many TGTGCCACCAGTGAGACAGGGAAACCTGAAGCTTTCTTT CATSETGKPEAFF
TRBJ2-3 TRBD2 16 TRBV4-3 few TGCGCCAGCAGCCAAGAACTAGCGGGGGGGCGGGATACGCAGTATTTT CASSQELAGGRDTQYF
TRBJ2-3 NA 18 TRBV11-2 NA TGTGCCAGCAGCTTAAGGTCCTCGGCCAGCGGGAGCACAGATACGCAGTATTTT CASSLRSSASGSTDTQYF
TRBJ1-6 TRBD1 16 TRBV25-1 many TGTGCCAGCAGTGTCTCCGGGACAGGGGGCGGATCACCCCTCCACTTT CASSVSGTGGGSPLHF
TRBJ2-1 TRBD1 15 TRBV7-7 NA TGTGCCAGCAGCTCTGGGACAGCTTCCTACAATGAGCAGTTCTTC CASSSGTASYNEQFF